Shown below are 28 T cell receptor beta chains from a single sample sequenced in a study of blood T cell repertoires in COVID-19. TCRdb keeps only in-frame clones here, not all; method: immunoSEQ multiplex PCR. In the table there are around 160,000 clones, about nine tenths of which are singletons. The sample was peripheral blood. These receptors all stem from a man at least 80 years old with acute or convalescent COVID-19.

The chain uses TRBV5-1 and TRBJ1-1, with no clear D. V was shortened by 4 bases and J by 2 bases, with 9 bases between the two germline ends. Germline V lookup: CDR1 SGHRS, CDR2 YFSETQ. The CDR3 loop spans 13 amino acids. CDR3: CASSQSGNTEAFF. DNA for the CDR3: TGCGCCAGCAGCCAGTCGGGTAACACTGAAGCTTTCTTT.

This chain uses TRBV30 with TRBJ1-1; no firm D call. Germline loops: CDR1 GTSNPN, CDR2 SVGIG (reference sequence). The CDR3 extends over 11 amino acids. With 0 bases removed from V and 3 bases from J, the gap between germline ends came to 2 bases. The DNA for the CDR3 is TGTGCCTGGAGTGTCGACACTGAAGCTTTCTTT. Amino acid sequence: CAWSVDTEAFF. The full variable domain, its missing parts supplied by reference TRBV30 and TRBJ1-1, is SQTIHQWPATLVQPVGSPLSLECTVEGTSNPNLYWYRQAAGRGLQLLFYSVGIGQISSEVPQNLSASRPQDRQFILSSKKLLLSDSGFYLCAWSVDTEAFFGQGTRLTVV.

This chain uses TRBV12-3 or TRBV12-4 with TRBJ1-2; no clear D gene. V was pared by 1 base and J by 1 base, with 4 bases between. The CDR3 is made up of 13 amino acids. The CDR3 loop reads CASSLVSNYGYTF. In nucleotides, the CDR3 is TGTGCCAGCAGTTTAGTCAGTAACTATGGCTACACCTTC.

This sequence joins TRBV27 and TRBJ2-7; D is perhaps TRBD2 (5 bases). V lost 2 bases and J lost 3, with 17 bases in between. The CDR3 runs to 16 residues. Germline V CDR1 and CDR2: MNHEY, SMNVEV (reference sequence). CDR3: CASSLSSSLLGYEQYF. CDR3 DNA sequence: TGTGCCAGCAGTTTAAGTTCTAGCCTGCTGGGCTACGAGCAGTACTTC.

The chain has TRBV10-3 and TRBJ2-3, with TRBD2 matching 9 bases. The CDR3 contains 16 residues. V was pared by 4 bases and J by 3 bases, with 8 bases of the junction left unmatched. Germline CDR1 and CDR2: ENHRY and SYGVKD. CDR3: CAISGTDLAGTDTQYF. CDR3 nucleotides: TGTGCCATCAGTGGGACAGATCTAGCGGGAACAGATACGCAGTATTTT.

The chain links TRBV27 to TRBJ2-1; D might be TRBD1 (6 bases). Germline V lookup: CDR1 MNHEY, CDR2 SMNVEV (reference sequence). This CDR3 region has 15 residues. The V end was cut by 3 bases, the J end by 1 base, with 10 bases between. The CDR3 sequence: CASSFRRGSYNEQFF. CDR3 DNA: TGTGCCAGCAGTTTCCGCAGGGGTTCCTACAATGAGCAGTTCTTC.

In DNA, the CDR3 is TGTGCCAGCTCACTTGCAGGGGGGAATCAGCCCCAGCATTTT. Translated, it gives CASSLAGGNQPQHF. The J gene is TRBJ1-5, the V gene TRBV18, with TRBD1 identical over 7 bases. The CDR3 length is 14 residues. CDR1 KGHSH and CDR2 LQKENI come from the germline V gene. The ends lost 4 bases at V and 4 bases at J; junction bases unmatched: 4.

A single count supports this clone. V is TRBV29-1 and J is TRBJ1-6, with a possible D match to TRBD1 (6 bases). CDR1 is SQVTM, CDR2 ANQGSEA, per germline. The CDR3 has 12 residues. Trimming removed 5 bases at V and 9 bases at J, with 11 bases between. CDR3 in amino acids: CSVQQGSSPLHF. CDR3 DNA: TGCAGCGTTCAACAGGGCAGTTCACCCCTCCACTTT.

The chain is built from TRBV4-2 and TRBJ1-4; D gene ambiguous. CDR1 is LGHNA and CDR2 is YNFKEQ in the germline V gene. The CDR3 runs to 17 residues. V was pared by 1 base and J by 4 bases, with 16 bases between. The DNA of the CDR3 is TGTGCCAGCAGCCAAGGAAGTTTGGTGCAGGTTAATGAAAAACTGTTTTTT. Its protein product is CASSQGSLVQVNEKLFF.

The chain's CDR3 is CASTWGVAGFQETQYF. Written as DNA, the CDR3 is TGTGCCAGCACTTGGGGGGTAGCGGGGTTCCAAGAGACCCAGTACTTC. The chain is built from TRBV5-6 and TRBJ2-5; 8 bases map to TRBD2. CDR1 is SGHDT, CDR2 YYEEEE, per germline. The CDR3 is 16 residues long. The trim removed 6 bases at V and 1 base at J, leaving 11 bases unmatched.

The rearrangement uses TRBV6-1 and TRBJ1-2; TRBD1 agrees at 7 bases. The CDR3 is 17 amino acids. Germline loops: CDR1 MNHNS, CDR2 SASEGT. V lost 0 bases, J lost 3 bases, and 10 bases stayed unmatched. As DNA, the CDR3 is TGTGCCAGCAGTGAAGCGGAAACACAGGGGCGCGACTATGGCTACACCTTC. Encoded protein: CASSEAETQGRDYGYTF.

This sequence joins TRBV4-2 and TRBJ2-1; TRBD1 matches at 8 bases. In germline, CDR1 is LGHNA, CDR2 YNFKEQ. The J segment lost 6 bases and the V segment lost 2 bases, leaving 6 bases of the junction unmatched. CDR3 length: 15 amino acids. The CDR3 region is CASSQTGTGGNEQFF. The CDR3 DNA follows: TGTGCCAGCAGCCAAACCGGGACAGGTGGCAATGAGCAGTTCTTC.

The J gene is TRBJ2-4, the V gene TRBV5-1; unclear D gene. The germline V gene encodes CDR1 SGHRS and CDR2 YFSETQ. The CDR3 spans 16 residues. V lost 0 bases, J lost 3 bases, and 13 bases lay in between. CDR3 coding DNA: TGCGCCAGCAGCTTGGGGGCGAACGTGGTCAAAAACATTCAGTACTTC. Its translation is CASSLGANVVKNIQYF. Filled out from reference TRBV5-1 and TRBJ2-4, the complete variable domain reads KAGVTQTPRYLIKTRGQQVTLSCSPISGHRSVSWYQQTPGQGLQFLFEYFSETQRNKGNFPGRFSGRQFSNSRSEMNVSTLELGDSALYLCASSLGANVVKNIQYFGAGTRLSVL.

The chain uses TRBV25-1 and TRBJ2-3; unclear D gene. The CDR3 length is 15 residues. V gave up 3 bases and J gave up 0 bases, with 10 bases separating them. Germline V gives CDR1 MGHDK, CDR2 SYGVNS. In DNA, the CDR3 is TGTGCCAGCAGTGATTCGCGGCCGAGCACAGATACGCAGTATTTT. It yields the protein CASSDSRPSTDTQYF.

J is TRBJ1-1 and V is TRBV3-1 (or the pseudogene TRBV3-2); D might be TRBD1 (5 bases). Trimming left V 3 bases short and J 7 bases short, with 12 bases between. CDR3 length: 13 residues. Germline V gives CDR1 LGHDT, CDR2 YNNKEL (reference sequence). The CDR3 loop is CASSQGRMDEAFF. In DNA form, the CDR3 reads TGTGCCAGCAGCCAGGGGCGCATGGATGAAGCTTTCTTT.

The chain is built from TRBV2 and TRBJ2-1, with 7 positions matching TRBD1. V dropped 7 bases and J dropped 9; count of bases not matched to a gene: 6. CDR3 length: 12 amino acids. Germline-derived CDR1 and CDR2 are SNHLY and FYNNEI. In DNA, the CDR3 is TGTGCCAGCAACAGGGGTCCGGGTGAGCAGTTCTTC. It encodes CASNRGPGEQFF.

J is TRBJ2-1 and V is TRBV9; 7 bases fit TRBD2. CDR1 and CDR2 (germline): SGDLS, YYNGEE. The J segment lost 3 bases and the V segment lost 4 bases, leaving 7 bases of the junction unmatched. The CDR3 has 15 residues. The CDR3 region has the DNA TGTGCCAGCAGCACACGGGACTACGTCTACAATGAGCAGTTCTTC. This codes for CASSTRDYVYNEQFF.

The chain's CDR3 is CASSEALRKAGGGEQYF. The DNA for the CDR3 is TGTGCCAGCAGTGAAGCGCTTCGGAAAGCGGGAGGAGGCGAGCAGTACTTC. The rearrangement uses TRBV6-1 and TRBJ2-7; 9 bases are shared with TRBD2. The CDR3 runs to 17 residues. V lost 0 bases to trimming and J lost 6 bases; unmatched junction nucleotides: 12. Germline CDR1 and CDR2: MNHNS and SASEGT.

The V gene is TRBV7-6, the J gene TRBJ1-5; D is possibly TRBD1 (6 bases). V was shortened by 1 base and J by 6 bases, with 13 bases between the two germline ends. Germline V CDR1 and CDR2: SGHVS, FNYEAQ. This CDR3 is built from 15 residues. The CDR3 loop is CASSLDAGAGQPQHF. CDR3 sequence (DNA): TGTGCCAGCAGCTTAGATGCAGGGGCAGGTCAGCCCCAGCATTTT.

The chain is built from TRBV21-1 and TRBJ2-6; the table's D call of TRBD1 was not tested on the DNA. TRBV21-1 is a pseudogene. This CDR3 has 19 residues. The CDR3 DNA reads TGTGCCAGCAGCAAAGCGCAGAACGGCCCGGGACATGGGGCCAACGTCCTGACTTTC. Amino acid sequence: CASSKAQNGPGHGANVLTF.

The rearrangement joins TRBV10-3 to TRBJ1-2; D call uncertain. V lost 3 bases and J lost 3, with 8 bases in between. This CDR3 region has 13 residues. CDR1 and CDR2 from the germline V gene are ENHRY and SYGVKD. CDR3 protein: CAISDPVHYGYTF. In nucleotides, the CDR3 is TGTGCCATCAGTGATCCGGTACACTATGGCTACACCTTC.

V gene TRBV6-6 combines with J gene TRBJ1-1; D call uncertain. Germline CDR1 reads MNHNY; CDR2 reads SVGAGI (reference sequence). The ends were cut back, 5 bases at V and 5 bases at J, with 9 bases in the middle. The CDR3 is made up of 12 amino acids. The CDR3 nucleotides read TGTGCCAGCAGTACGGGTATAACTGAAGCTTTCTTT. Its protein is CASSTGITEAFF.

This clone has a handful of counts. The chain is built from TRBV30 and TRBJ1-1; D uncertain. The germline gives CDR1 GTSNPN, CDR2 SVGIG (reference sequence). The V gene lost 1 base and the J gene lost 0 bases, with 12 bases spanning the gap. This CDR3 is built from 15 residues. CDR3: CAWSDHRKMNTEAFF. The CDR3 DNA reads as TGTGCCTGGAGTGACCACAGAAAAATGAACACTGAAGCTTTCTTT.

This rearrangement joins TRBV7-3 to TRBJ2-7; 9 nucleotides align to TRBD1. The V segment lost 7 bases and the J segment 3 bases; nucleotides outside the gene matches: 13. The CDR3 runs to 16 residues. CDR1 and CDR2 from the germline V gene are SGHTA and FQGTGA. CDR3 protein: CASNFPSGQGFYEQYF. The CDR3 DNA is TGTGCCAGCAACTTCCCCTCCGGACAGGGGTTCTACGAGCAGTACTTC.

The chain links TRBV27 to TRBJ1-6; D perhaps matches TRBD1 (5 bases). Germline V gene data show CDR1 as MNHEY and CDR2 as SMNVEV (reference sequence). Trimming left V 5 bases short and J 8 bases short, with 13 bases between. The CDR3 length is 14 residues. The CDR3 reads CASSKGQGYSPLHF. The DNA for the CDR3 is TGTGCCAGCAGTAAAGGGCAGGGCTATTCACCCCTCCACTTT.

The genes are TRBV30 and TRBJ1-2; D uncertain. Trimming removed 4 bases from V and 2 bases from J, with 11 bases in between. The CDR3 extends over 13 amino acids. Germline CDR1 reads GTSNPN; CDR2 reads SVGIG (reference sequence). The DNA for the CDR3 is TGTGCCTGGAAGACACCAGAGAACTATGGCTACACCTTC. Amino acid sequence: CAWKTPENYGYTF.

The chain links TRBV7-9 to TRBJ1-4, with D possibly matching TRBD1 (6 bases). CDR1 and CDR2 (germline): SEHNR, FQNEAQ (reference sequence). This CDR3 has 16 residues. V was shortened by 0 bases and J by 6 bases, with 14 bases between the two germline ends. DNA for the CDR3: TGTGCCAGCAGCTTAGCGGTATCAGGGGCTCATGAAAAACTGTTTTTT. It codes for CASSLAVSGAHEKLFF.

The chain has TRBV9 and TRBJ2-2; 9 bases are a match to TRBD1. The CDR3 loop spans 15 amino acids. Germline values: CDR1 SGDLS, CDR2 YYNGEE. With V trimmed by 3 bases and J by 8 bases, 8 bases remained unmatched. The CDR3 DNA follows: TGTGCCAGCAGCGCACCGGGACAGGGTATTGGGGAGCTGTTTTTT. Its protein is CASSAPGQGIGELFF.